The 23 T cell receptor beta chains presented below share a single source sample, sequenced in a study of a mutant IDH1 vaccine in newly diagnosed glioma. The assay was immunoSEQ multiplex PCR, and TCRdb's table has in-frame clones only and misses some. The repertoire holds under 80,000 clones, with about 86% as singletons. Time point meaning: baseline, week 1 (first vaccination visit). Regarding treatment: pre-vaccination baseline after standard-of-care therapy. The material was PBMCs, obtained from a glioma patient treated with radiotherapy, temozolomide or both. Receptors originate from a man aged 30-40 years with glioma.

J is TRBJ2-3 and V is TRBV27, with TRBD1 as a possible D gene (7 bases). V dropped 5 bases and J dropped 3 bases, with 21 bases sitting between them. The CDR3 is made up of 17 amino acids. Germline V lookup: CDR1 MNHEY, CDR2 SMNVEV (reference sequence). The CDR3 spells CASSPRGGGFWTDTQYF. The CDR3 DNA reads as TGTGCCAGCAGTCCCCGAGGAGGGGGCTTCTGGACAGATACGCAGTATTTT.

The sample holds one count of this clone. The V and J genes are TRBV6-5 and TRBJ2-1; D call uncertain. The V gene's germline CDR1 is MNHEY and CDR2 SVGAGI. V lost 4 bases and J 8 bases, leaving 6 bases between the germline ends. This CDR3 is 11 amino acids long. The CDR3 DNA reads TGTGCCAGCAGTTTAAGTGATGAGCAGTTCTTC. Translation gives CASSLSDEQFF.

The V and J genes are TRBV5-6 and TRBJ2-1; 7 positions agree with TRBD1. Unmatched junction bases numbered 13, after V lost 0 bases and J lost 4 bases. Germline CDR1 and CDR2: SGHDT and YYEEEE. The CDR3 runs 18 residues. The CDR3 loop reads CASSLDPNRDSIYNEQFF. The DNA for the CDR3 is TGTGCCAGCAGCTTGGACCCCAACCGGGACAGCATATACAATGAGCAGTTCTTC.

The V and J genes are TRBV29-1 and TRBJ2-7; D remains unclear. Trimming removed 6 bases from V and 0 bases from J, with 12 bases in between. Germline lookup yields CDR1 SQVTM and CDR2 ANQGSEA. The CDR3 contains 13 residues. CDR3 protein: CSVSGTASYEQYF. The CDR3 DNA reads TGCAGCGTCTCGGGCACCGCCTCCTACGAGCAGTACTTC.

This clone was recorded only once. This sequence joins TRBV29-1 and TRBJ2-1; D is unclear. Germline V gene lookup returns CDR1 SQVTM and CDR2 ANQGSEA. V dropped 6 bases and J dropped 12 bases, with 18 bases sitting between them. This CDR3 region has 12 residues. DNA for the CDR3: TGCAGCGTGAACGGACCGAGCATGGGGCAGTTCTTC. Its protein product is CSVNGPSMGQFF.

The chain is built from TRBV7-2 and TRBJ2-7; TRBD1 aligns across 11 bases. Germline CDR1 and CDR2: SGHTA and FQGNSA. CDR3 length: 14 residues. V lost 5 bases, J lost 2 bases, and 2 bases stayed unmatched. The CDR3 protein is CASSGTGGPYEQYF. The CDR3 nucleotides read TGTGCCAGCAGCGGGACAGGGGGGCCCTACGAGCAGTACTTC.

This sequence joins TRBV5-1 and TRBJ2-5, with TRBD2 matching over 9 bases. The CDR3 runs to 16 residues. Germline values: CDR1 SGHRS, CDR2 YFSETQ. The ends lost 4 bases at V and 1 base at J; junction bases unmatched: 8. CDR3 DNA: TGCGCCAGCAGCCCTTCGCGGGGGGGTGTCCAAGAGACCCAGTACTTC. Translated, it gives CASSPSRGGVQETQYF.

J is TRBJ2-5 and V is TRBV27, with D perhaps matching TRBD1 (6 bases). Germline CDR1 reads MNHEY; CDR2 reads SMNVEV (reference sequence). Trimming pared 5 bases from V and 10 bases from J, leaving 11 bases between. This CDR3 is 11 amino acids long. CDR3 residues: CASSPGVIQYF. The CDR3 coding sequence is TGTGCCAGCAGTCCAGGGGTAATCCAGTACTTC.

The CDR3, as DNA: TGTGCCAGCAGCCAATTACCCCGCGCGGGACACCACTCCTACGAGCAGTACTTC. This sequence encodes CASSQLPRAGHHSYEQYF. The chain recombines TRBV11-3 with TRBJ2-7; either TRBD1 or TRBD2 may supply D (6 bases each). CDR3 length: 18 residues. Per germline, CDR1 SGHNT and CDR2 YENEEA. V was shortened by 5 bases and J by 0 bases, with 23 bases between the two germline ends.

Comments on this clone: One end of the junction varies from germline; a read error may be responsible. This chain links TRBV19 with TRBJ2-1, with 7 positions matching TRBD1. Per the germline V gene, CDR1 is LNHDA and CDR2 is SQIVND (reference sequence). The CDR3 is 15 amino acids. Here the CDR3 DNA reads TGTGCCAGTAGGACGACAGGGCTGGGGTACACTGAGCAGTTCTTC. This codes for CASRTTGLGYTEQFF.

The chain recombines TRBV6-1 with TRBJ2-5, with 8 bases identical to TRBD1. The CDR3 spans 14 residues. V dropped 11 bases and J dropped 1; count of bases not matched to a gene: 9. Germline CDR1 MNHNS, CDR2 SASEGT. This CDR3 is CAGQETGAQETQYF. CDR3 DNA sequence: TGTGCCGGCCAAGAGACAGGGGCCCAAGAGACCCAGTACTTC.

This chain joins TRBV2 and TRBJ1-5, with TRBD1 matching over 9 bases. V was clipped by 8 bases and J by 6 bases; unmatched bases: 8. Germline V gene lookup returns CDR1 SNHLY and CDR2 FYNNEI. CDR3 size: 14 residues. For the CDR3, the DNA is TGTGCCAGCCGACGACAGGGGGGCGTTCAGCCCCAGCATTTT. Protein: CASRRQGGVQPQHF.

The chain recombines TRBV4-1 with TRBJ1-3; tentative D call: TRBD1 (5 bases). This CDR3 region has 15 residues. With 5 bases removed from V and 4 bases from J, the gap between germline ends came to 15 bases. Germline loops: CDR1 MGHRA, CDR2 YSYEKL. The CDR3 is CASSAGRGAGNTIYF. The CDR3 coding sequence is TGCGCCAGCAGCGCGGGACGGGGTGCGGGAAACACCATATATTTT.

This clone has more than one count but fewer than ten. This chain joins TRBV27 and TRBJ2-2; perhaps D is TRBD1 or TRBD2 (5 bases each). The V gene's germline CDR1 is MNHEY and CDR2 SMNVEV (reference sequence). V gave up 7 bases and J gave up 1 base, with 13 bases separating them. This CDR3 comprises 15 residues. The DNA for the CDR3 is TGTGCCAGCAAGCTCGGGACCTTGAACACCGGGGAGCTGTTTTTT. Its protein is CASKLGTLNTGELFF.

This clone was observed a single time. The rearrangement links TRBV30 to TRBJ2-6; perhaps TRBD1 as D (5 bases). The CDR3 length is 14 residues. The V gene's germline CDR1 is GTSNPN and CDR2 SVGIG (reference sequence). Between the trimmed V and J ends, which lost 4 bases and 0 bases, there was a span of 7 bases. The CDR3 here is CAWTQGSGANVLTF. CDR3 bases: TGTGCCTGGACGCAGGGCTCTGGGGCCAACGTCCTGACTTTC.

The chain couples TRBV19 to TRBJ2-3; D gene ambiguous. Trimming took 2 bases from V and 1 from J, leaving 10 bases between them. The CDR3 has 15 residues. Germline CDR1 and CDR2: LNHDA and SQIVND (reference sequence). This CDR3 reads CASSISQLGTDTQYF. The CDR3, as DNA: TGTGCCAGTAGTATAAGCCAGCTTGGCACAGATACGCAGTATTTT.

A word on this clone: A read error may account for a junction end that differs from germline. V gene TRBV19 combines with J gene TRBJ1-6, with D possibly matching TRBD1 (6 bases). Germline V gene sequence: CDR1 LNHDA, CDR2 SQIVND (reference sequence). The CDR3 covers 13 residues. Here the CDR3 DNA reads TGTGCCAGTAGTAGGGGGCAGGATTCACCCCTCCGCTTT. It specifies CASSRGQDSPLRF.

This clone was counted only a few times. The DNA of the CDR3 is TGCGCCAGCGGTACAGGGGGCACTGAAGCTTTCTTT. Translating gives CASGTGGTEAFF. This chain joins TRBV5-1 and TRBJ1-1, with 8 bases matching TRBD1. Germline loops: CDR1 SGHRS, CDR2 YFSETQ. Trimming took 7 bases from V and 4 from J; bases not matched to a gene: 3. There are 12 residues in the CDR3. The variable domain in full, completed from reference TRBV5-1 and TRBJ1-1, reads KAGVTQTPRYLIKTRGQQVTLSCSPISGHRSVSWYQQTPGQGLQFLFEYFSETQRNKGNFPGRFSGRQFSNSRSEMNVSTLELGDSALYLCASGTGGTEAFFGQGTRLTVV.

This chain links TRBV6-5 with TRBJ1-6; D ambiguous. V was shortened by 5 bases and J by 6 bases, with 5 bases between the two germline ends. Germline V gene sequence: CDR1 MNHEY, CDR2 SVGAGI. The CDR3 is made up of 12 amino acids. Here the CDR3 reads CASSGRNSPLHF. The CDR3 region has the DNA TGTGCCAGCAGTGGACGTAATTCACCCCTCCACTTT.

The rearrangement links TRBV11-2 to TRBJ2-3, with a tentative D call TRBD2 (5 bases). In germline, CDR1 is SGHAT, CDR2 FQNNGV. Trimming removed 4 bases from V and 1 base from J, with 12 bases in between. This CDR3 is built from 15 residues. The CDR3 DNA follows: TGTGCCAGCAGCTCCTTTTGGGGAGGCACAGATACGCAGTATTTT. This translates into CASSSFWGGTDTQYF.

The chain links TRBV6-5 to TRBJ1-2, with 7 nucleotides matching TRBD1. CDR1 MNHEY and CDR2 SVGAGI come from the germline V gene. The CDR3 is 14 residues long. The J segment lost 4 bases and the V segment lost 2 bases, leaving 4 bases of the junction unmatched. The CDR3 nucleotides read TGTGCCAGCAGTTACAGGGGGCTTGGCTATGGCTACACCTTC. Its translation is CASSYRGLGYGYTF.

A few counts support this clone. J is TRBJ1-5 and V is TRBV19; 8 nucleotides line up with TRBD1. The CDR3 length is 12 residues. V shed 9 bases, J shed 8 bases, and the junction held 6 bases outside the gene matches. Looked up from germline, CDR1 is LNHDA and CDR2 is SQIVND (reference sequence). In DNA, the CDR3 is TGTGCCAGCAGACAGGGGCGAGAGCCCCAGCATTTT. It encodes CASRQGREPQHF.

The rearrangement uses TRBV19 and TRBJ1-6; 7 bases map to TRBD1. Per germline, CDR1 LNHDA and CDR2 SQIVND (reference sequence). The CDR3 loop spans 15 amino acids. Trimming took 4 bases from V and 4 from J; bases not matched to a gene: 4. For the CDR3, the DNA is TGTGCCAGTAGTACAGGACAGGAGTATAATTCACCCCTCCACTTT. Protein: CASSTGQEYNSPLHF.